This note documents a single TCR beta chain sequence. Its cognate antigen is unknown. The CDR3 is 13 amino acids. V dropped 1 base and J dropped 6 bases, with 10 bases sitting between them. The V gene's germline CDR1 is SGHTA and CDR2 FQGTGA. The sample belongs to a study of OX40 agonist ivuxolimab in advanced cancers. Study at large: The drug used for patients, ivuxolimab, was an agonistic anti-OX40 (CD134) antibody. Three individuals attained partial responses, comprising one hepatocellular carcinoma case and two cutaneous melanoma cases. Study-level points and caveats: CD4+ and CD8+ blood T cells expanded clonally by week 6 at 0.1 to 3.0 mg/kg.

TCRdb's table, derived via immunoSEQ multiplex PCR, lists solely in-frame clones and lacks some. The sample comprises approximately 51,000 clones, roughly 80% of which are singletons, and roughly 2% rests with the top ten. The specimen was CD4+ or CD8+ T cells sorted from blood, collected in a trial of the OX40 agonist ivuxolimab. The chain carries TRBV7-3 and TRBJ2-7, with D unclear. This TCR derives from an adult with an advanced solid tumor such as melanoma, head and neck, liver or kidney cancer. The CDR3 DNA sequence: TGTGCCAGCAGCTTAAAATTTAACAGCGAGCAGTACTTC. Translation: CASSLKFNSEQYF.